This TCR beta chain was sequenced in a study of OX40 agonist ivuxolimab in advanced cancers. Profiled with immunoSEQ multiplex PCR; TCRdb holds only in-frame clones, not every one. Of 55,000 to 70,000 clones listed, around four fifths are singletons. Systemic immunosuppression or autoimmune disease history was grounds to exclude patients. The junction had 4 bases not matched to a gene; V was cut back by 2 bases and J by 5 bases. Germline V gives CDR1 SGHTS, CDR2 YDEGEE. This CDR3 is 14 amino acids long. The source material was CD4+ or CD8+ T cells sorted from blood, sampled in a trial of the OX40 agonist ivuxolimab. This TCR was sampled from an adult with an advanced solid tumor such as melanoma, head and neck, liver or kidney cancer. The chain recombines TRBV5-8 with TRBJ1-5; TRBD1 matches at 7 bases. CDR3: CASSFEGGDQPQHF. The CDR3 DNA follows: TGTGCCAGCAGCTTCGAAGGGGGCGATCAGCCCCAGCATTTT.